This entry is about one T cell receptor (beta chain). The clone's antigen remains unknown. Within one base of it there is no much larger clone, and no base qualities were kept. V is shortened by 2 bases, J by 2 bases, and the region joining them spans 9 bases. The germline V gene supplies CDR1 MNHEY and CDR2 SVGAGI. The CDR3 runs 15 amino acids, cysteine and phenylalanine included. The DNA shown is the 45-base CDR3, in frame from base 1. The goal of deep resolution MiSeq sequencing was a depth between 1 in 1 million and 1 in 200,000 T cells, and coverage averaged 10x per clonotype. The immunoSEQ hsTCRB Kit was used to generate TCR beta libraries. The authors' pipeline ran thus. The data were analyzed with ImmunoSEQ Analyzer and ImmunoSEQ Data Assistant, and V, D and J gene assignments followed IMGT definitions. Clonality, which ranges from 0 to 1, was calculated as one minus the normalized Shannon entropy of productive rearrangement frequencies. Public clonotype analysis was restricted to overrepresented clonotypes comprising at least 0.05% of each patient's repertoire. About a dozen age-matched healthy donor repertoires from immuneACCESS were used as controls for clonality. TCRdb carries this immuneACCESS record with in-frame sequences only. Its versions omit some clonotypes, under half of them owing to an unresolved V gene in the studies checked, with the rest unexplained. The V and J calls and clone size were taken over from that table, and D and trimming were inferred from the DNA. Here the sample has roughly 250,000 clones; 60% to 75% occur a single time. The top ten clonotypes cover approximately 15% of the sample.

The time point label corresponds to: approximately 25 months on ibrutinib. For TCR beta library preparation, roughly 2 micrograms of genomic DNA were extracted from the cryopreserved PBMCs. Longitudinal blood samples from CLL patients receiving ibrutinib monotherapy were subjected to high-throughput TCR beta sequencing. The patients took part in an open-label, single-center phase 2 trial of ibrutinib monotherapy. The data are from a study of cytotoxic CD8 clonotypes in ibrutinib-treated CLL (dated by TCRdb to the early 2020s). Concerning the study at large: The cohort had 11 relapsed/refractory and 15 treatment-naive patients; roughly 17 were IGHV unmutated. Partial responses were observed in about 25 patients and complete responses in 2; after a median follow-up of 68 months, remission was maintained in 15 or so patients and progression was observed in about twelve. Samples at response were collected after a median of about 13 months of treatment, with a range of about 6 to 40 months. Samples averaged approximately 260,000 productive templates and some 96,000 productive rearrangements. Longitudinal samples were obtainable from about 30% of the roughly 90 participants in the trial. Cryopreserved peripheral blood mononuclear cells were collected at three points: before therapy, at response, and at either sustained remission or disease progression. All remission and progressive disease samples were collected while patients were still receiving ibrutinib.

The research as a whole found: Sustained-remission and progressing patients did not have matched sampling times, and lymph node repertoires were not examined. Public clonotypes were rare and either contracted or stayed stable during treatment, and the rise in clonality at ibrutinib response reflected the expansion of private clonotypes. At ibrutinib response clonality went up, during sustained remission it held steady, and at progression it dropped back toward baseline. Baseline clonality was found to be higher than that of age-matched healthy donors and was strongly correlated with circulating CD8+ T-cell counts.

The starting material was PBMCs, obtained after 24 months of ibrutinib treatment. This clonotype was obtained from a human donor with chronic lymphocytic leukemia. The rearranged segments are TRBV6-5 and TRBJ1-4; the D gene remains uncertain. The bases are TGTGCCAGCAGTTACGCACTGGCCACTAATGAAAAACTGTTTTTT. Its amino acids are CASSYALATNEKLFF.